This T cell receptor (beta chain) originates from a study of neoadjuvant nivolumab and ipilimumab in lung cancer. This CDR3 comprises 16 residues. The V gene's germline CDR1 is SGHNT and CDR2 YYREEE (reference sequence). Trimming removed 3 bases from V and 4 bases from J, with 19 bases in between. General study results and limits: Compared with tumor-adjacent uninvolved lung, resected tumors showed greater richness and clonality. TCR clonality did not significantly correlate with pathologic tumor regression.

Only in-frame clones appear in the TCRdb table, and some are missing; sequencing was by immunoSEQ multiplex PCR. This sample carries about 26,000 clones, 80% to 85% of them seen once, and the ten largest clones take approximately 8.6%. A note on this clone: The antigen is not known.

The sample was tumor tissue, taken after neoadjuvant nivolumab, alone or with ipilimumab, at or shortly before surgery. The chain has TRBV5-4 and TRBJ1-2; the D gene is possibly TRBD1 (6 bases). This TCR derives from an adult with non-small cell lung cancer. This CDR3 is CASSSSDGGEGYGYTF. In DNA form, the CDR3 reads TGTGCCAGCAGCTCCAGCGACGGGGGCGAAGGCTATGGCTACACCTTC.